The table lists the clone carrying this TCR beta chain with a few counts. Next came a second PCR, run for about 7 to 12 cycles, which used a sample-barcoded 5' primer along with a J-beta primer mix. Each CDR3 protein is one row after TCRdb ran MiXCR on the 5' RACE reads. The sample has 800,000 or so distinct CDR3 sequences, approximately 25% seen once; the top ten hold approximately 3.7%. This record belongs to a study of blood T cells in healthy people across ages. J was trimmed by 2 bases and V by 5 bases; bases with no gene match: 4. CDR1 and CDR2 (germline): LNHDA, SQIVND (reference sequence). This CDR3 is built from 14 residues. The same data also went into a second study, on T cells of mothers and their children.

The chain carries TRBV19 and TRBJ2-3, with 7 bases fitting TRBD2. The specimen was blood. This sequence was found in a boy younger than 18 in good health. The CDR3 sequence: CASSRRDYTDTQYF. CDR3 DNA: TGTGCCAGTAGTCGGAGGGACTACACAGATACGCAGTATTTT.